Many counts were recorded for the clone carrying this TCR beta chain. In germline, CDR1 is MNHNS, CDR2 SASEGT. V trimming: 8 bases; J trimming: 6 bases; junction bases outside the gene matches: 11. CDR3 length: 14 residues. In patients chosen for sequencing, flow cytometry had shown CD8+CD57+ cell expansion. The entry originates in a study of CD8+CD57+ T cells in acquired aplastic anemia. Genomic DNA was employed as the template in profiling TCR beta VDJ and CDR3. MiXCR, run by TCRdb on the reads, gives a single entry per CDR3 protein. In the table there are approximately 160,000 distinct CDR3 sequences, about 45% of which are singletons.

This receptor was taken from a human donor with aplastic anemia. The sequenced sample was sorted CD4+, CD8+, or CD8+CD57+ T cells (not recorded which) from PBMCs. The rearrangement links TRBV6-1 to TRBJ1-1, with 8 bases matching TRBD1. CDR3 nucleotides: TGTGCCAGCGTACAGGGGGATTCTAGGTCTGAAGCTTTCTTT. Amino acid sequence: CASVQGDSRSEAFF.